These T cell receptor beta chains were read from a single sample in a study of cytomegalovirus exposure and HLA in healthy donors. Libraries were prepared by immunoSEQ multiplex PCR; TCRdb keeps only in-frame clonotypes and omits some of them. The table records about 98,000 clones, about 81% of them present only once. The sequencing sample was made of PBMCs. All receptors derive from a man between 40 and 49 years old in good health and CMV-seronegative. Both conserved end residues are part of each CDR3. Fields, in order: D gene, V gene, clone size, J gene, CDR3 DNA, CDR3 protein. D genes are given only for firm matches. Rows give clone size only sometimes, using once, few, many, or a class for an expanded clone.

NA	TRBV27	NA	TRBJ1-1	TGTGCCAGCAGTTTCTGGGGAGCTGAAGCTTTCTTT	CASSFWGAEAFF
NA	TRBV5-1	NA	TRBJ1-6	TGCGCCAGCAGTCGGGAGGGAAATAATTCACCCCTCCACTTT	CASSREGNNSPLHF
NA	TRBV13	few	TRBJ1-1	TGTGCCAGCAGCCCAACCACAGGGAACACTGAAGCTTTCTTT	CASSPTTGNTEAFF
NA	TRBV6-5	NA	TRBJ2-2	TGTGCCAGCAGTTACTCGGGCATTGACACCGGGGAGCTGTTTTTT	CASSYSGIDTGELFF
NA	TRBV7-2	NA	TRBJ1-1	TGTGCCAGCAGCTTAGGTCAGTACACTGAAGCTTTCTTT	CASSLGQYTEAFF
NA	TRBV10-2	NA	TRBJ1-1	TGCGCCAGCTGGCACGGACTTGAGAACACTGAAGCTTTCTTT	CASWHGLENTEAFF
TRBD1	TRBV7-7	few	TRBJ2-5	TGTGCCAGCAGCTTTGGGACAGGGATTACGGTCCAAGAGACCCAGTACTTC	CASSFGTGITVQETQYF
TRBD1	TRBV4-1	once	TRBJ1-4	TGCGCCAGCAGCCAACCAGGACAGGGTAGGTCGACTAATGAAAAACTGTTTTTT	CASSQPGQGRSTNEKLFF
TRBD2	TRBV27	NA	TRBJ2-7	TGTGCCAGCAGTTTAAGCGGGGGTGTCTACGAGCAGTACTTC	CASSLSGGVYEQYF
NA	TRBV7-9	NA	TRBJ2-7	TGTGCCAGCAGCTCGGACAAGTGGTCCTACGAGCAGTACTTC	CASSSDKWSYEQYF
NA	TRBV25-1	NA	TRBJ1-6	TGTGCCAGCAGTGAATGGGCAGGGAATAATTCACCCCTCCACTTT	CASSEWAGNNSPLHF